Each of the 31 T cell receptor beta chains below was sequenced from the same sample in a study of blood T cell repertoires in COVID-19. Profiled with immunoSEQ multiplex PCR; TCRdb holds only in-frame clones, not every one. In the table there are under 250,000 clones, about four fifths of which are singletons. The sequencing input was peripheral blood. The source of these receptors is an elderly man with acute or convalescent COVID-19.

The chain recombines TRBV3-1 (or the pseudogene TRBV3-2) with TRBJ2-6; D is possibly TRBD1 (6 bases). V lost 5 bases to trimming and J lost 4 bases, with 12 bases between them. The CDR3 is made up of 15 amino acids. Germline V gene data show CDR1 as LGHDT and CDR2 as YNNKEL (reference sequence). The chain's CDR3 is CASSFGQFGANVLTF. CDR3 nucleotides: TGTGCCAGCAGCTTTGGACAGTTCGGGGCCAACGTCCTGACTTTC.

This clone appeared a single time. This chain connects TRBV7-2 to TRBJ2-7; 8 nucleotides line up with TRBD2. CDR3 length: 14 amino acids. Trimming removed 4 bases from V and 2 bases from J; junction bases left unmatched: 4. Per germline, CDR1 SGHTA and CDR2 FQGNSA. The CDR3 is CASSSSGLPYEQYF. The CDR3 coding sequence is TGTGCCAGCAGCTCTAGCGGGTTGCCCTACGAGCAGTACTTC.

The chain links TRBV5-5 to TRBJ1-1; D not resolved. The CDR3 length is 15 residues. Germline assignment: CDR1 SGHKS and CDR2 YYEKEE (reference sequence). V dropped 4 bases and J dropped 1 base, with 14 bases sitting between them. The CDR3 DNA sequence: TGTGCCAGCAGCCCGCCGTGGCATACGAACACTGAAGCTTTCTTT. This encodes CASSPPWHTNTEAFF. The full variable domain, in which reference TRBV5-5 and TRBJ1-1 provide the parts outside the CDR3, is DAGVTQSPTHLIKTRGQQVTLRCSPISGHKSVSWYQQVLGQGPQFIFQYYEKEERGRGNFPDRFSARQFPNYSSELNVNALLLGDSALYLCASSPPWHTNTEAFFGQGTRLTVV.

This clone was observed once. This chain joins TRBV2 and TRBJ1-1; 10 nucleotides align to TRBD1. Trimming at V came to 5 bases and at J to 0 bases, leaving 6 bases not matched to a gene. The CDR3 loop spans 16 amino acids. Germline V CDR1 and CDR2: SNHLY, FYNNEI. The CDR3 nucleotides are TGTGCCAGCAGTCGTAGACAGGGGGCGATGAACACTGAAGCTTTCTTT. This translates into CASSRRQGAMNTEAFF. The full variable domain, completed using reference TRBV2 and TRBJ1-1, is EPEVTQTPSHQVTQMGQEVILRCVPISNHLYFYWYRQILGQKVEFLVSFYNNEISEKSEIFDDQFSVERPDGSNFTLKIRSTKLEDSAMYFCASSRRQGAMNTEAFFGQGTRLTVV.

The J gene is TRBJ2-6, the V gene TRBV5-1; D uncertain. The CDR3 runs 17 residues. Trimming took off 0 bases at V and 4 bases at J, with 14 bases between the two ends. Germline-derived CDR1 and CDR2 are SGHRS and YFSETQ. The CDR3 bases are TGCGCCAGCAGCTTGGGTCCCGGTGCGAGGGGGGCCAACGTCCTGACTTTC. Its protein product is CASSLGPGARGANVLTF.

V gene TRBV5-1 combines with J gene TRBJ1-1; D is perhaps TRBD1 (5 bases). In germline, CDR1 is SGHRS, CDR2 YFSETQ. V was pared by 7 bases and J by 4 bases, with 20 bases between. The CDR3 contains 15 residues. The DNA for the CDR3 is TGCGCCAGCTCGGTGGTTGGGGCCGGGGGCACTGAAGCTTTCTTT. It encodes CASSVVGAGGTEAFF.

The CDR3 nucleotides read TGTGCCAGTAGTACCCCGGGATATAGCAATCAGCCCCAGCATTTT. This translates into CASSTPGYSNQPQHF. This chain uses TRBV19 with TRBJ1-5; the D is unclear. The CDR3 extends over 15 amino acids. Trimming took 4 bases from V and 0 from J, leaving 10 bases between them. In germline, CDR1 is LNHDA, CDR2 SQIVND (reference sequence).

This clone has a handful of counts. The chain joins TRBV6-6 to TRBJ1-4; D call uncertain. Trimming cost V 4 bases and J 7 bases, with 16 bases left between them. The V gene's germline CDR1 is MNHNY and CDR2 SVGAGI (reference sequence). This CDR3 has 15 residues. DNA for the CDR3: TGTGCCAGCAGTTTCTCCTCGGGGTCCGGTGAAAAACTGTTTTTT. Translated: CASSFSSGSGEKLFF.

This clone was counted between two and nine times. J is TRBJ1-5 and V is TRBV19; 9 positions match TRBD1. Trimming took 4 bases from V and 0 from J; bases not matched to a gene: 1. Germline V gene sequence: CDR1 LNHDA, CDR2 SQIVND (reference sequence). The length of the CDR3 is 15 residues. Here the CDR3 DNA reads TGTGCCAGTAGTAGGACAGGGGATAGCAATCAGCCCCAGCATTTT. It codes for CASSRTGDSNQPQHF.

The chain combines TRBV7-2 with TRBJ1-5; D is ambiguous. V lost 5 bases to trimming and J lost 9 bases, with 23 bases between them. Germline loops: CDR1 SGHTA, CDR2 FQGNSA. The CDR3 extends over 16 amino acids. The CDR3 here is CASSTSGVGLAGPQHF. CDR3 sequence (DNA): TGTGCCAGCAGCACAAGCGGTGTGGGCCTCGCCGGGCCCCAGCATTTT.

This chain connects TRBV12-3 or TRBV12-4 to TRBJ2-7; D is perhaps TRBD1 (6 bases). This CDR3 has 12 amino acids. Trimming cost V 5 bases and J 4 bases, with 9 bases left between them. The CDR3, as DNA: TGTGCCAGCAGTCCTAGGGGGTACGAGCAGTACTTC. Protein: CASSPRGYEQYF.

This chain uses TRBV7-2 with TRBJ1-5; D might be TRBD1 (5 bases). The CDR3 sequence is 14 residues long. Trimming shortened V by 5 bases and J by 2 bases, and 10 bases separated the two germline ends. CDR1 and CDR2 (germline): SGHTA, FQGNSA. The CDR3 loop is CASSLGHGNQPQHF. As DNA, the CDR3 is TGTGCCAGCAGCCTTGGACATGGCAATCAGCCCCAGCATTTT. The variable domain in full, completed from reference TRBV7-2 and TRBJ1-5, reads GAGVSQSPSNKVTEKGKDVELRCDPISGHTALYWYRQSLGQGLEFLIYFQGNSAPDKSGLPSDRFSAERTGGSVSTLTIQRTQQEDSAVYLCASSLGHGNQPQHFGDGTRLSIL.

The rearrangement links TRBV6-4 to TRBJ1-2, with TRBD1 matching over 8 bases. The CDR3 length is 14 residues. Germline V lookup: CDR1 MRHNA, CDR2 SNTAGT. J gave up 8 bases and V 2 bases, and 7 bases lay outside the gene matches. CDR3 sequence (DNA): TGTGCCAGCAGTGACCTCGACAGGGGAAGGGGCTACACCTTC. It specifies CASSDLDRGRGYTF.

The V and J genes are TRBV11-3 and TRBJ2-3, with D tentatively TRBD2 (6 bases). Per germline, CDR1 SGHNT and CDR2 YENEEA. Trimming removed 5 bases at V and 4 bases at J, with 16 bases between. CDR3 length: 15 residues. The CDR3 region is CASSPGGGGADTQYF. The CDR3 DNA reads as TGTGCCAGCAGCCCGGGTGGGGGAGGCGCAGATACGCAGTATTTT.

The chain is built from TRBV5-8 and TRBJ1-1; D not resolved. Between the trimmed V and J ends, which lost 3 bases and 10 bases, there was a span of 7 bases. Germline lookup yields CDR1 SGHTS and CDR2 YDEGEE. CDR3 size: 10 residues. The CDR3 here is CASSWAGAFF. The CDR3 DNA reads TGTGCCAGCAGCTGGGCGGGAGCTTTCTTT.

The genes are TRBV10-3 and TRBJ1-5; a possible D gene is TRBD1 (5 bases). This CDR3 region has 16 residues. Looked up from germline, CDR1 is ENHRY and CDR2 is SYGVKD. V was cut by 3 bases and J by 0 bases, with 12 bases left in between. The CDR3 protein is CAISEGLQGSNQPQHF. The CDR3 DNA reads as TGTGCCATCAGTGAAGGGTTGCAGGGTAGCAATCAGCCCCAGCATTTT.

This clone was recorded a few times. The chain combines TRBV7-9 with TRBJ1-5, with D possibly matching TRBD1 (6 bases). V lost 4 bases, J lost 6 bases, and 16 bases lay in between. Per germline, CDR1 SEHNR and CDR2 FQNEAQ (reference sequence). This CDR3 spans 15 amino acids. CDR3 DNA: TGTGCCAGCAGCTCTACAGGGATCTGGGGTCAGCCCCAGCATTTT. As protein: CASSSTGIWGQPQHF.

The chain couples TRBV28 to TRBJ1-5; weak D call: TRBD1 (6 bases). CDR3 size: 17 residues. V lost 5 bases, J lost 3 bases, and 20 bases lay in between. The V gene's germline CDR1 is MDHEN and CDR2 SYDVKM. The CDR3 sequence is CASSPTLGGAYNQPQHF. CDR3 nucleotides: TGTGCCAGCAGTCCTACCTTGGGGGGGGCCTACAATCAGCCCCAGCATTTT.

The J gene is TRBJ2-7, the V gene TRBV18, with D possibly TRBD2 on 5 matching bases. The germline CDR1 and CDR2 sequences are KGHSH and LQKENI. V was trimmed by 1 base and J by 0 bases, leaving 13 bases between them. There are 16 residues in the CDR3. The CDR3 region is CASSPRGVTPSYEQYF. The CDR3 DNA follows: TGTGCCAGCTCACCACGGGGAGTTACACCCTCCTACGAGCAGTACTTC. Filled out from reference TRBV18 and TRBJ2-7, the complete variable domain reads NAGVMQNPRHLVRRRGQEARLRCSPMKGHSHVYWYRQLPEEGLKFMVYLQKENIIDESGMPKERFSAEFPKEGPSILRIQQVVRGDSAAYFCASSPRGVTPSYEQYFGPGTRLTVT.

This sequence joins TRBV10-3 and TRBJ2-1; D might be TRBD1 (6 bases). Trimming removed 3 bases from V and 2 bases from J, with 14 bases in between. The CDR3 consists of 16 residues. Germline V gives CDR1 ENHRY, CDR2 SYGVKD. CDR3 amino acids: CAISDSSGVTYNEQFF. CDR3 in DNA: TGTGCCATCAGTGATTCGTCAGGGGTGACCTACAATGAGCAGTTCTTC.

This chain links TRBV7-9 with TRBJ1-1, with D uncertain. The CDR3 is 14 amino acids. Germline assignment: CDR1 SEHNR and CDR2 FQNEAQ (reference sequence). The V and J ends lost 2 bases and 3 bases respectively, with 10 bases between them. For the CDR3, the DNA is TGTGCCAGCAGCTTATCGGAGGTTTACACTGAAGCTTTCTTT. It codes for CASSLSEVYTEAFF.

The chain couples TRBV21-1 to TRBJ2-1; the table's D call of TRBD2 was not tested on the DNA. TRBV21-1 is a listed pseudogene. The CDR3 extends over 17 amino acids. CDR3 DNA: TGTGCCAGCAGCAAAGTGAGGGAGGGTGTTATATACAATGAGCAGTTCTTC. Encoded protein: CASSKVREGVIYNEQFF.

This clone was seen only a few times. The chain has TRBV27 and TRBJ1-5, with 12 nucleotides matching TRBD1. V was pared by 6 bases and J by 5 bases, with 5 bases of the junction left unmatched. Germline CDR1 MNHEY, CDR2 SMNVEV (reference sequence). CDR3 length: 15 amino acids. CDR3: CASSPGTGGYQPQHF. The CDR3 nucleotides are TGTGCCAGCAGCCCTGGGACAGGGGGCTATCAGCCCCAGCATTTT.

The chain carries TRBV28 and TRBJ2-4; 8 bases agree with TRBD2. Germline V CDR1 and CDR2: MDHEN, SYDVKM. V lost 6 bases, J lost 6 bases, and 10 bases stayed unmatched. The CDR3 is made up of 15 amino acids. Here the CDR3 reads CASRPAGGRGNIQYF. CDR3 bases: TGTGCCAGCAGGCCGGCGGGGGGTCGAGGAAACATTCAGTACTTC.

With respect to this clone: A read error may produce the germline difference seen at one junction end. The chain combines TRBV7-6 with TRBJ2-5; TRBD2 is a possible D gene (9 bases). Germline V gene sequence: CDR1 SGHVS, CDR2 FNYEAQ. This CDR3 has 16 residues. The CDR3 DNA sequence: TGTGCCAGCAGCCTAGCGGGACAGGCAACTGGTGGGACCCAGTACTTC. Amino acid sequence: CASSLAGQATGGTQYF.

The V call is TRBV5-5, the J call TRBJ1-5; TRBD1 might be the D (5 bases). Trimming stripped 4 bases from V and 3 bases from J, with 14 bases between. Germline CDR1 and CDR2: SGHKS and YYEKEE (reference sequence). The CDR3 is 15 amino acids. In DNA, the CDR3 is TGTGCCAGCAGCCCCATCGCGGGGGACAATCAGCCCCAGCATTTT. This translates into CASSPIAGDNQPQHF.

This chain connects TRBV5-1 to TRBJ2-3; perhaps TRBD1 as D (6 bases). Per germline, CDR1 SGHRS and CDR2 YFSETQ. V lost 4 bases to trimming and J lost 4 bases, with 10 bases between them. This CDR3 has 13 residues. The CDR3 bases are TGCGCCAGCAGCCGCCAGGGGCCAGATACGCAGTATTTT. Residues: CASSRQGPDTQYF.

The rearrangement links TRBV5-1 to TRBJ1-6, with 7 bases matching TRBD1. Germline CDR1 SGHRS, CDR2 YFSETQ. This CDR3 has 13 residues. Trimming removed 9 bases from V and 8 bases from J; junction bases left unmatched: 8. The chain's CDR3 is CATSTGRHSPLHF. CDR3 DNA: TGCGCCACCTCGACAGGGCGTCATTCACCCCTCCACTTT.

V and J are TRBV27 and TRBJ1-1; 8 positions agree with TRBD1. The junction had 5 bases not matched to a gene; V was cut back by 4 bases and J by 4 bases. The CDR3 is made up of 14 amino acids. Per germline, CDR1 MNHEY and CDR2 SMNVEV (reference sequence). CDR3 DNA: TGTGCCAGCAGTTCGACAGGGGTGAGCACTGAAGCTTTCTTT. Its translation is CASSSTGVSTEAFF.

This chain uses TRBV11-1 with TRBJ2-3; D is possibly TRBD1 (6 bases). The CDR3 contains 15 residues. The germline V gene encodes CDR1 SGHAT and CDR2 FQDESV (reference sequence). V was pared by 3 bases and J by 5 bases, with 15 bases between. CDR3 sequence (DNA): TGTGCCAGCAGCTTGCGGTCAGGGGCAAGAGATACGCAGTATTTT. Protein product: CASSLRSGARDTQYF.

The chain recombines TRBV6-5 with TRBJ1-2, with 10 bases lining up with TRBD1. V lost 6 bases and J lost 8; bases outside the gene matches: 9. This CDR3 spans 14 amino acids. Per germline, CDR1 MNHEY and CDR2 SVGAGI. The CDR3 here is CASSAGQGVQGYTF. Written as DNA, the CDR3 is TGTGCCAGCAGCGCAGGACAGGGGGTACAGGGCTACACCTTC.